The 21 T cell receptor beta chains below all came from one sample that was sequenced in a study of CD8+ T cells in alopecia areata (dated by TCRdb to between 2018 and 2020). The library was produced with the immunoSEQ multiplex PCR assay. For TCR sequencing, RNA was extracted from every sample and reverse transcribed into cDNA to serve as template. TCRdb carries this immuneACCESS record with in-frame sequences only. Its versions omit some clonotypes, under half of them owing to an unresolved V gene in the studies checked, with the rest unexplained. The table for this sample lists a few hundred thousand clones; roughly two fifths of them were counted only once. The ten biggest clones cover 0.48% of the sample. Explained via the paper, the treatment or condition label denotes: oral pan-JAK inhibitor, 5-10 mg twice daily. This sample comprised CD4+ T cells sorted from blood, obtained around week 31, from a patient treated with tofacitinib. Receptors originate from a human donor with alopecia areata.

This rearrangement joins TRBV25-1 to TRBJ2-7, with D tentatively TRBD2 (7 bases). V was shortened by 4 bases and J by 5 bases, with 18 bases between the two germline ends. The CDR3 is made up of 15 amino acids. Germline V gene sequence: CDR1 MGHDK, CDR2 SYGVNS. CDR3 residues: CASSGLDRGRDEQYF. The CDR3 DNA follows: TGTGCCAGCAGTGGGTTGGACAGAGGGAGGGACGAGCAGTACTTC.

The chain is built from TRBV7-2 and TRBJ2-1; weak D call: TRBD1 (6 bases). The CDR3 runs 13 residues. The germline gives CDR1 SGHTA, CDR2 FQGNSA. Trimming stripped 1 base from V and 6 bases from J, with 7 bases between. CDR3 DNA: TGTGCCAGCAGCTTAGGGGGGCTCAATGAGCAGTTCTTC. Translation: CASSLGGLNEQFF.

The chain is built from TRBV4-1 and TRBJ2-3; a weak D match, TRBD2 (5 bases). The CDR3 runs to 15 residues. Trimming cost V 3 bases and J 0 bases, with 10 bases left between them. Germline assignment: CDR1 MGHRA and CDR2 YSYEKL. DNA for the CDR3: TGCGCCAGCAGCCATCACGGACTCAGCACAGATACGCAGTATTTT. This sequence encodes CASSHHGLSTDTQYF.

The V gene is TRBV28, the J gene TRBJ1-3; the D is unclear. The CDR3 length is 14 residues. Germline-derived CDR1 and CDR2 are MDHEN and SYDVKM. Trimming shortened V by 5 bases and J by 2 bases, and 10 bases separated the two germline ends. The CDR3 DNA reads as TGTGCCAGCAGTCCGGATAGTCCTGGAAACACCATATATTTT. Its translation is CASSPDSPGNTIYF.

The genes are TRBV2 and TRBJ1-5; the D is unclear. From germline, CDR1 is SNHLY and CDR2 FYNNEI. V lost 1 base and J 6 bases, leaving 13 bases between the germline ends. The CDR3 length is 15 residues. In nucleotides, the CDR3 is TGTGCCAGCAGTGAAGAGGGCCTGGGTGGTCAGCCCCAGCATTTT. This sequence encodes CASSEEGLGGQPQHF.

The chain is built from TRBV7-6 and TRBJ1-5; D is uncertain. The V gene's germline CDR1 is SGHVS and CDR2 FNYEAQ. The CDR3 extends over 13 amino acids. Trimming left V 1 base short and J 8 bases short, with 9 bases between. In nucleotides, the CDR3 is TGTGCCAGCAGCTTAGGGCATCTTGAGCCCCAGCATTTT. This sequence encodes CASSLGHLEPQHF.

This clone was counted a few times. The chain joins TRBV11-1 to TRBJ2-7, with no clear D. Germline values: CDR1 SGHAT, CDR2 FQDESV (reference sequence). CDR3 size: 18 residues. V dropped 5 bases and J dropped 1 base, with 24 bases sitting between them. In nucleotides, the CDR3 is TGTGCCAGCAGCCTTATTAACCCCGGAAGGCGCAGGTCCTACGAGCAGTACTTC. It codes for CASSLINPGRRRSYEQYF.

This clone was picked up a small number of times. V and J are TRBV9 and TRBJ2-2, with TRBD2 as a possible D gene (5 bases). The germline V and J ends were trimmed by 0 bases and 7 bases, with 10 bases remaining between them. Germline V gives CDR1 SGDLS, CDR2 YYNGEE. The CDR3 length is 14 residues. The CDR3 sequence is CASSVVSSSGELFF. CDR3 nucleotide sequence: TGTGCCAGCAGCGTAGTTTCTAGCAGCGGGGAGCTGTTTTTT. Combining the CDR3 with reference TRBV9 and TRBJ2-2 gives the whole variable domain DSGVTQTPKHLITATGQRVTLRCSPRSGDLSVYWYQQSLDQGLQFLIQYYNGEERAKGNILERFSAQQFPDLHSELNLSSLELGDSALYFCASSVVSSSGELFFGEGSRLTVL.

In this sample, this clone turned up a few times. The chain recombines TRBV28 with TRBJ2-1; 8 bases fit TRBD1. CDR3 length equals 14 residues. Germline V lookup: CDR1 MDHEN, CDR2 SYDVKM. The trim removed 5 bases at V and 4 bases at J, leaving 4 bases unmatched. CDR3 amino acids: CASSPRTGYNEQFF. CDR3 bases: TGTGCCAGCAGTCCCCGGACAGGGTACAATGAGCAGTTCTTC.

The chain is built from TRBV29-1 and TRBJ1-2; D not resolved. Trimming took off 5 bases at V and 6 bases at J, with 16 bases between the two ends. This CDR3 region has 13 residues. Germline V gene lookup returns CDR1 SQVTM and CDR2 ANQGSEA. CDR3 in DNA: TGCAGCGTTTCGGGGAGGGTATCACATGGCTACACCTTC. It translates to CSVSGRVSHGYTF.

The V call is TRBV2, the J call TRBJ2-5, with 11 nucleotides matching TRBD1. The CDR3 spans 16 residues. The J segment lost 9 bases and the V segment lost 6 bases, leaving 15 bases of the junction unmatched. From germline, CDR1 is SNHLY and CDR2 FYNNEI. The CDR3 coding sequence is TGTGCCAGCAGCGACACGCCGCGGACAGGGGGCGCGTCCCAGTACTTC. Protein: CASSDTPRTGGASQYF.

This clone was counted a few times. CDR3 in amino acids: CASSEEAQRRGNEQFF. CDR3 sequence (DNA): TGTGCCAGCAGCGAAGAGGCCCAGCGGAGGGGGAATGAGCAGTTCTTC. The J gene is TRBJ2-1, the V gene TRBV7-2; D assignment may be TRBD1 or TRBD2 (6 bases each). Trimming cost V 5 bases and J 7 bases, with 21 bases left between them. CDR1 is SGHTA and CDR2 is FQGNSA in the germline V gene. The CDR3 length is 16 residues.

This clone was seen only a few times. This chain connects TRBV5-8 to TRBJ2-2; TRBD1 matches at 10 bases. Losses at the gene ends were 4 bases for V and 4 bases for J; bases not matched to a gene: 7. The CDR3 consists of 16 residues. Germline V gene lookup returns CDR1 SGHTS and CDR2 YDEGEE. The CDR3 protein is CASSPRGTGATGELFF. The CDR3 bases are TGTGCCAGCAGCCCGAGAGGGACAGGGGCCACCGGGGAGCTGTTTTTT.

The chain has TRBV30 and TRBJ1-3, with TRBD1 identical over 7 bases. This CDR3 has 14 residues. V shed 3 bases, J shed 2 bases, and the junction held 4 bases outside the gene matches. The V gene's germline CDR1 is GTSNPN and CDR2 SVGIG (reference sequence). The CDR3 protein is CAWRTGTAGNTIYF. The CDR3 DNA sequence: TGTGCCTGGAGGACCGGGACAGCTGGAAACACCATATATTTT.

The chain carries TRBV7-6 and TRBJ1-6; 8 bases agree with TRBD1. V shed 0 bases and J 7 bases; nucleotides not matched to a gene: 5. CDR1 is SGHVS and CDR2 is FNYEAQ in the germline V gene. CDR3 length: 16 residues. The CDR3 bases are TGTGCCAGCAGCTTAGCTGGGACAGGCCTAAATTCACCCCTCCACTTT. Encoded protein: CASSLAGTGLNSPLHF.

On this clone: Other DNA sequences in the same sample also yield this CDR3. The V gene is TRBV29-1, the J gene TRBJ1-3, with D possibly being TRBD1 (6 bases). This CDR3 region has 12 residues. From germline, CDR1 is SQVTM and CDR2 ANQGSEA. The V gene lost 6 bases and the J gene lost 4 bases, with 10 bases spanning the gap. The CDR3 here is CSVRGSGNTIYF. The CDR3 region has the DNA TGCAGCGTGAGGGGGAGCGGAAACACCATATATTTT.

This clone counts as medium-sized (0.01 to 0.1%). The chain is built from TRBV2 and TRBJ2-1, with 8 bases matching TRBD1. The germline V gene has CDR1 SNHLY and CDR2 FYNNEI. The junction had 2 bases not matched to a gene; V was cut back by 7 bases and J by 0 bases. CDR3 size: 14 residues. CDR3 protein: CASTDRGSYNEQFF. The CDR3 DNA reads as TGTGCCAGCACCGACAGGGGCTCCTACAATGAGCAGTTCTTC.

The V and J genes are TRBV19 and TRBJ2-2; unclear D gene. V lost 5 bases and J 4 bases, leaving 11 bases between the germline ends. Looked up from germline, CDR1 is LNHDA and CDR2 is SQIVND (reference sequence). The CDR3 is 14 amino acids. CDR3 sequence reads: CASSAFRSTGELFF. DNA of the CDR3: TGTGCCAGTAGTGCCTTTCGTTCCACCGGGGAGCTGTTTTTT.

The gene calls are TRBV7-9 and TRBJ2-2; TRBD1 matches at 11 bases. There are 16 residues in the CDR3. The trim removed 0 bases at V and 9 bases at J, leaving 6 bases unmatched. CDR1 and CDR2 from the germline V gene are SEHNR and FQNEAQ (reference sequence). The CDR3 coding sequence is TGTGCCAGCAGCTTAGCCGGGACAGGGGGAAAAAGGGAGCTGTTTTTT. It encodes CASSLAGTGGKRELFF. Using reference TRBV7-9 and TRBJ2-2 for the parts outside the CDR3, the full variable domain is DTGVSQNPRHKITKRGQNVTFRCDPISEHNRLYWYRQTLGQGPEFLTYFQNEAQLEKSRLLSDRFSAERPKGSFSTLEIQRTEQGDSAMYLCASSLAGTGGKRELFFGEGSRLTVL.

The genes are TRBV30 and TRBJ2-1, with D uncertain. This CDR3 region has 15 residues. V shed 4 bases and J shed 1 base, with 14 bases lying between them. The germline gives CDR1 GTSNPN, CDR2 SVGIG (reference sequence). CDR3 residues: CAWNVYGGSYNEQFF. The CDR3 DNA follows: TGTGCCTGGAACGTCTATGGCGGTTCCTACAATGAGCAGTTCTTC.

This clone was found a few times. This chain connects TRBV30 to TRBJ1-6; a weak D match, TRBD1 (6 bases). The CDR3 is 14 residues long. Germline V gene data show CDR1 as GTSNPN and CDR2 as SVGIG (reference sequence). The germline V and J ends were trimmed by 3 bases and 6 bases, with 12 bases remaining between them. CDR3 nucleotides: TGTGCCTGGAGGAGGGGGAATTCTAATTCACCCCTCCACTTT. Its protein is CAWRRGNSNSPLHF.